This T cell receptor beta chain was retrieved from a study of cytomegalovirus exposure and HLA in healthy donors. In the study overall: A preliminary data release comprised around 85 million unique TCRs obtained from HLA-typed donors.

60 Vbeta and 13 Jbeta primers were used in PCR. Original processing notes: Unique TCR beta chains numbered 80 million to 95 million in a later analysis, with about 9.9 million shared. Only in-frame clones appear in the TCRdb table, and some are missing; sequencing was by immunoSEQ multiplex PCR. V and J calls and clone size are given by that table; D and trimming were obtained from the DNA. The data contain 100,000 to 150,000 clones, about two thirds of them singletons. The CDR3 loop spans 14 amino acids. V was pared by 2 bases and J by 10 bases, with 17 bases between. CDR1 MNHNS and CDR2 SASEGT come from the germline V gene.

This sequence was found in a man under 40 in good health and CMV-seronegative. J is TRBJ1-1 and V is TRBV6-1; maybe TRBD1 (5 bases). Sequencing was performed on PBMCs. CDR3 coding DNA: TGTGCCAGCAGTGAACGGGGAGGGGCAATAGGAGCTTTCTTT. Translation gives CASSERGGAIGAFF.